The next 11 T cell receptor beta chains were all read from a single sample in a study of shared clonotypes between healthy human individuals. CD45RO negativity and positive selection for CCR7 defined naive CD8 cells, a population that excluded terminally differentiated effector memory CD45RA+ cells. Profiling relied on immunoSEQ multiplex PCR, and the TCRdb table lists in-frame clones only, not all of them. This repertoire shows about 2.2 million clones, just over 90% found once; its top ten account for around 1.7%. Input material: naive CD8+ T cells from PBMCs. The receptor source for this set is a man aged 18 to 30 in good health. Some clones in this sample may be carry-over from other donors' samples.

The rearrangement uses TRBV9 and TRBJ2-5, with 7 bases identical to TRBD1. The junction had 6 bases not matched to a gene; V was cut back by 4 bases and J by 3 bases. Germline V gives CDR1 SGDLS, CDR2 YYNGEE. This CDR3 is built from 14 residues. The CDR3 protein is CASSPSDRKETQYF. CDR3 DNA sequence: TGTGCCAGCAGCCCGTCGGACAGGAAAGAGACCCAGTACTTC.

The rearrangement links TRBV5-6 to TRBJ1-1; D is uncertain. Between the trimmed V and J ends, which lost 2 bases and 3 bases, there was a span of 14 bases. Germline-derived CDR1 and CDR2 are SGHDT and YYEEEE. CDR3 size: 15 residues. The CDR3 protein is CASSFVGSRYTEAFF. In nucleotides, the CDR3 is TGTGCCAGCAGCTTTGTGGGCAGCCGATACACTGAAGCTTTCTTT. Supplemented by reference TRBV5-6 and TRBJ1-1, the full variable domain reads DAGVTQSPTHLIKTRGQQVTLRCSPKSGHDTVSWYQQALGQGPQFIFQYYEEEERQRGNFPDRFSGHQFPNYSSELNVNALLLGDSALYLCASSFVGSRYTEAFFGQGTRLTVV.

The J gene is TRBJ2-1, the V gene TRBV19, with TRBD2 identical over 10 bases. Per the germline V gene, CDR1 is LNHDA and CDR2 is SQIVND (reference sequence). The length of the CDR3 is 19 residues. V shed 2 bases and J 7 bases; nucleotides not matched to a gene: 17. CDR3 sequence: CASSIILPRAGGPQNEQFF. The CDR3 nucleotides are TGTGCCAGTAGTATAATTTTACCGCGAGCGGGAGGGCCACAAAATGAGCAGTTCTTC.

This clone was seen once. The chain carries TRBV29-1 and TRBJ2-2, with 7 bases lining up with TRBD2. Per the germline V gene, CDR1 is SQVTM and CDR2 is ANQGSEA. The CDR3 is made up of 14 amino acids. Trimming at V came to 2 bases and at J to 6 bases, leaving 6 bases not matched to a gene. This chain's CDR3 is CSVERGRESGELFF. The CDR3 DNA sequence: TGCAGCGTTGAAAGAGGGAGGGAATCCGGGGAGCTGTTTTTT.

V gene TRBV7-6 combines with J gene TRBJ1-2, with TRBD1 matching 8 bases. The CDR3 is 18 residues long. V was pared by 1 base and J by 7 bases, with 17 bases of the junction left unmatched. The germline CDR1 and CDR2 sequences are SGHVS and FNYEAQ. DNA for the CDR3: TGTGCCAGCAGCTTAGAGAGGGAGACAGGGGCGCCCAGGGTTGGCTACACCTTC. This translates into CASSLERETGAPRVGYTF.

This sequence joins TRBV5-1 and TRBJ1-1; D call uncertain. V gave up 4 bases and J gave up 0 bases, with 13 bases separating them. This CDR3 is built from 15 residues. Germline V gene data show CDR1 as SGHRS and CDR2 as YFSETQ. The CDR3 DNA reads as TGCGCCAGCAGCCTCGGCGGACCGGTGAACACTGAAGCTTTCTTT. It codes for CASSLGGPVNTEAFF.

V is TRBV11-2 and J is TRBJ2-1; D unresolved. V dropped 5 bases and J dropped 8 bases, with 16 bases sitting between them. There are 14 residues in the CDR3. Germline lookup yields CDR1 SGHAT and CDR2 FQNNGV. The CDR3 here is CASSPLVVTDEQFF. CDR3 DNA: TGTGCCAGCAGCCCCCTGGTCGTAACGGATGAGCAGTTCTTC. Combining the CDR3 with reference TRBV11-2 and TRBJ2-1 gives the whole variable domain EAGVAQSPRYKIIEKRQSVAFWCNPISGHATLYWYQQILGQGPKLLIQFQNNGVVDDSQLPKDRFSAERLKGVDSTLKIQPAKLEDSAVYLCASSPLVVTDEQFFGPGTRLTVL.

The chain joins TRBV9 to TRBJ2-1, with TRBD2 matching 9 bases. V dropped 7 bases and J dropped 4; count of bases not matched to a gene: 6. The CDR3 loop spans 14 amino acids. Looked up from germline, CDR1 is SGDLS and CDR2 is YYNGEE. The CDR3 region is CASGGLATYNEQFF. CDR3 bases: TGTGCCAGCGGTGGACTAGCGACTTACAATGAGCAGTTCTTC.

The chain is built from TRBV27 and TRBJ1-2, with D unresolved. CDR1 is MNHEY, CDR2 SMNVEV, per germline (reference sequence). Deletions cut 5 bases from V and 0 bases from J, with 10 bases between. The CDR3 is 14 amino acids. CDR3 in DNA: TGTGCCAGCAGTCCCTTGGGTTCTAACTATGGCTACACCTTC. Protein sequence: CASSPLGSNYGYTF.

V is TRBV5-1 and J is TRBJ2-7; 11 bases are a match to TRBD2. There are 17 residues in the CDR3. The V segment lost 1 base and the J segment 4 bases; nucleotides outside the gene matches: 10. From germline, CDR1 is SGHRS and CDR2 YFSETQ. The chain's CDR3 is CASSLNPLAGGVYEQYF. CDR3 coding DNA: TGCGCCAGCAGCTTGAATCCCCTAGCGGGAGGCGTGTACGAGCAGTACTTC.

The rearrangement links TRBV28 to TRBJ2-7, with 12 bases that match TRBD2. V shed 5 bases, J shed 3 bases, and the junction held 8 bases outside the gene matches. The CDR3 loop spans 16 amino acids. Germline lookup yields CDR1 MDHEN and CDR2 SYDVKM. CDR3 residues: CASSAAGTSGFYEQYF. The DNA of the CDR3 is TGTGCCAGCAGTGCGGCCGGGACTAGCGGGTTCTACGAGCAGTACTTC.